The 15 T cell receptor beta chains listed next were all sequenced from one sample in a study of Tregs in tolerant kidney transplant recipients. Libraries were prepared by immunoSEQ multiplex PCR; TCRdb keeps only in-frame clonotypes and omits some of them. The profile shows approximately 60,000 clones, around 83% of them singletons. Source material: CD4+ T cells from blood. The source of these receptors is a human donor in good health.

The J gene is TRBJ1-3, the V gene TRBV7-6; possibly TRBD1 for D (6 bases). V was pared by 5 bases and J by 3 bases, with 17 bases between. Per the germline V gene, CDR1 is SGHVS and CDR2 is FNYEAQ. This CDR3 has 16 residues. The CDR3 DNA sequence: TGTGCCAGCAGCACACCCAGGGGCAGGGGTGGAAACACCATATATTTT. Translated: CASSTPRGRGGNTIYF.

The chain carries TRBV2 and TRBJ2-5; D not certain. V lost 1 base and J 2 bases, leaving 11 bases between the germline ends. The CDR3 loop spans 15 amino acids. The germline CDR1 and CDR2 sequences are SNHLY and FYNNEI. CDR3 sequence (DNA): TGTGCCAGCAGTGAAGGAATCACGGGTCAAGAGACCCAGTACTTC. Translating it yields CASSEGITGQETQYF.

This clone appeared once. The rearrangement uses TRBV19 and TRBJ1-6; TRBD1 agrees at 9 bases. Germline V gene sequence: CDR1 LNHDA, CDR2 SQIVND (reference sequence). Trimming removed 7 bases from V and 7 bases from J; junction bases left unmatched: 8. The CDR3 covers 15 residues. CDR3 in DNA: TGTGCCAGTAAACTACAGGGGGCGCGAAATTCACCCCTCCACTTT. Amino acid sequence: CASKLQGARNSPLHF. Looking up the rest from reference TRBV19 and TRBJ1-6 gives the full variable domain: DGGITQSPKYLFRKEGQNVTLSCEQNLNHDAMYWYRQDPGQGLRLIYYSQIVNDFQKGDIAEGYSVSREKKESFPLTVTSAQKNPTAFYLCASKLQGARNSPLHFGNGTRLTVT.

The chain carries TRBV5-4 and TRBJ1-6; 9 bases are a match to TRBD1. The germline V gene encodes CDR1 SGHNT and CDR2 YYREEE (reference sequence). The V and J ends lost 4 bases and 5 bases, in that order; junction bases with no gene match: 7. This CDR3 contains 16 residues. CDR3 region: CASSDGQGPNNSPLHF. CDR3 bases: TGTGCCAGCAGCGATGGACAGGGGCCTAATAATTCACCCCTCCACTTT.

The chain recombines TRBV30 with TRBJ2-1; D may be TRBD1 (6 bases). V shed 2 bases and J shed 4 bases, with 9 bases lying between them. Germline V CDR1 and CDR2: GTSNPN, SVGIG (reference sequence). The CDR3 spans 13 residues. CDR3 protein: CAWSRDTYNEQFF. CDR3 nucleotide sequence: TGTGCCTGGAGTCGGGACACATACAATGAGCAGTTCTTC.

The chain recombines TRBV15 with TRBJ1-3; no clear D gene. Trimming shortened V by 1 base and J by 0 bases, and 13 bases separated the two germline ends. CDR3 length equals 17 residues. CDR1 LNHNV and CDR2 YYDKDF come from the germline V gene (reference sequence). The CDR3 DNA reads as TGTGCCACCAGCAGAGGAGGGCCCCTCGGCTCTGGAAACACCATATATTTT. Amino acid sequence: CATSRGGPLGSGNTIYF.

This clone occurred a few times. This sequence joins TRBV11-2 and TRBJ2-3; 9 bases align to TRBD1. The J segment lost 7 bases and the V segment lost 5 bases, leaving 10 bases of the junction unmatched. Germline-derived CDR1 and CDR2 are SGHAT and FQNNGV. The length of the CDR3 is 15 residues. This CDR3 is CASSAGQGPLNTQYF. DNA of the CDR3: TGTGCCAGCAGCGCGGGACAGGGCCCGCTTAATACGCAGTATTTT.

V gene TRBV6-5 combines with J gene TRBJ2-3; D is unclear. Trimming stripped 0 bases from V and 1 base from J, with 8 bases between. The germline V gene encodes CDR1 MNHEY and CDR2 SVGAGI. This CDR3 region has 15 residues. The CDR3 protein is CASSYSPVRTDTQYF. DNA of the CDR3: TGTGCCAGCAGTTACTCCCCGGTGCGCACAGATACGCAGTATTTT.

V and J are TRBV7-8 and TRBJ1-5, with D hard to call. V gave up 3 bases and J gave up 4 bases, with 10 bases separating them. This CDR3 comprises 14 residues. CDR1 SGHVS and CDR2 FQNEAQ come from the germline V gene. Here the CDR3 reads CASSFSAGNQPQHF. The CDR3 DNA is TGTGCCAGCAGCTTCTCGGCGGGGAATCAGCCCCAGCATTTT.

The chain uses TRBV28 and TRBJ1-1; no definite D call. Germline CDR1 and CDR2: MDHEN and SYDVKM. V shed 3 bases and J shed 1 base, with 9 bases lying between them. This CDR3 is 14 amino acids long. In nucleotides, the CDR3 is TGTGCCAGCAGTTTGCCGTGGAAGAACACTGAAGCTTTCTTT. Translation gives CASSLPWKNTEAFF.

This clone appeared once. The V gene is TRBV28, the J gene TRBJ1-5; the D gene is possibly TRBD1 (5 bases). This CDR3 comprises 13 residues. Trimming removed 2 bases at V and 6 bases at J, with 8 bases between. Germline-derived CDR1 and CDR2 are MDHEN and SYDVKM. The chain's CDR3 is CASSLGQVQPQHF. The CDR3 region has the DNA TGTGCCAGCAGTTTAGGACAAGTTCAGCCCCAGCATTTT.

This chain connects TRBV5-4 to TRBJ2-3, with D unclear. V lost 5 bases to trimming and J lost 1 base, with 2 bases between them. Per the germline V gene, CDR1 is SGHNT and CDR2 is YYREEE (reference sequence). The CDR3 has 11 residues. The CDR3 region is CASRGTDTQYF. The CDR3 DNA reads TGTGCCAGCAGGGGCACAGATACGCAGTATTTT.

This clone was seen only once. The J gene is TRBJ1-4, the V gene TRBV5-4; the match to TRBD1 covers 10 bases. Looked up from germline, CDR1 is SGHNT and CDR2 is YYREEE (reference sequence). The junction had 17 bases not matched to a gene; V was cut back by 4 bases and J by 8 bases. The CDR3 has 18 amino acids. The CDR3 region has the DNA TGTGCCAGCAGCCCCACTCCCGGGACAGGGGCCGGGGCCGAAAAACTGTTTTTT. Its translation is CASSPTPGTGAGAEKLFF.

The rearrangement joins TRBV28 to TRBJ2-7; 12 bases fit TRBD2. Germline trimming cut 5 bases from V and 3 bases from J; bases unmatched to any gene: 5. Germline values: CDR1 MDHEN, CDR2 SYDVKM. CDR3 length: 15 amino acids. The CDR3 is CASSETSGGIYEQYF. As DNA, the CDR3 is TGTGCCAGCAGTGAGACTAGCGGGGGAATCTACGAGCAGTACTTC.

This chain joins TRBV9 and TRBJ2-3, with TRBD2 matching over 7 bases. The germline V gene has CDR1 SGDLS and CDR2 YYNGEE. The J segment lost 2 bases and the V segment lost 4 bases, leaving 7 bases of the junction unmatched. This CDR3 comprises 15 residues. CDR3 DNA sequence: TGTGCCAGCAGCCCTACTAGCGCCGCCACAGATACGCAGTATTTT. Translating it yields CASSPTSAATDTQYF.